This TCR beta chain was recorded in a study of T cell responses to AZD1222 COVID-19 vaccine (dated by TCRdb to about 2021). For the study in its entirety: AZD1222 recipients whose second dose came at about 4 weeks and those whose second dose came at about 12 weeks were combined into one group, since spike-specific TCR depth and breadth did not differ between the two schedules. A total of 233 trial participants underwent TCR sequencing, of whom 207 had received two doses of AZD1222 and roughly 26 had received two doses of the MenACWY control vaccine. Trial participants were enrolled by age into subgroups of 18-55, 56-69 and 70-plus years, and about 150, 27 and 61 TCR-sequenced participants, respectively, were included in these subgroups. Study-wide conclusions, independent of this receptor: Spike-specific TCR breadth and depth rose significantly after two AZD1222 doses compared with day 0 and with MenACWY recipients. No day 14 peak-response samples were available, so repertoires were characterized only after the peak T cell response. Conclusions about previously exposed vaccinees are limited because only five to seven AZD1222 recipients were SARS-CoV-2 seropositive at baseline. Reportedly, almost half of the unique spike-specific TCRs recognized epitopes lying outside the regions that are mutated in the B.1.351 and B.1.1.7 variants. Participants were mostly white British and included more females than males, and it was suggested by the authors that clonal diversity may have been underestimated. Vaccine-associated CD4 TCRs spanned the whole spike protein, with dominant responses in regions 160-218 and 743-854. In the small 56-69-year group, the increase in depth fell short of significance, most likely because of low power.

Trimming takes 2 bases from V and 6 bases from J, and the germline ends sit 16 bases apart. CDR1 SNHLY and CDR2 FYNNEI were looked up in the germline V gene. The CDR3 covers 15 residues, taking in both the cysteine and the phenylalanine. Kept here is only the CDR3 DNA, which spans 45 bases and is read in frame from base 1. What this sample's time point label stands for: baseline before first vaccination. The vaccinee samples were drawn from two UK trials, COV001 and COV002, one of which was a single-blind randomized controlled phase 2/3 trial testing AZD1222 (ChAdOx1 nCoV-19) in healthy adults. Trial participant PBMC samples were collected at day 0 and day 28 after the second dose for TCRbeta chain sequencing. The CDR3 regions of human TCRbeta chains were analyzed by immunosequencing. The authors processed their data as follows. TCRs in the repertoires were matched against a reference library of SARS-CoV-2-specific TCRs that had been generated with the MIRA antigen-specificity platform. Breadth meant the fraction of unique TCRs that were SARS-CoV-2-associated, whereas depth meant the fraction of total T cells that were SARS-CoV-2-associated. Each spike-specific TCR was assigned to its reactive spike region and to a CD4 or CD8 class using the MIRA data. Log10-transformed breadth and depth values were compared by one-way ANOVA with Sidak's multiple comparisons tests. TCRdb holds this immuneACCESS table with in-frame rearrangements only. Some clones are missing; in checked studies, unresolved V genes explain under half, and the rest has no known cause. Clonal size and the V and J genes are those of that table, whereas D and trimming came from the DNA. The sample profile shows more than 150,000 clones; 85% to 95% of them were found once. The ten largest account for 8% to 13% of the sample.

As for this clone: The clone's antigen remains unknown. Nothing much larger sits one base from this clone, and base qualities are not available.

Sequencing was performed on peripheral blood, taken on day 0 of AZD1222 vaccination. The receptor comes from an adult in good health. The sequence links TRBV2 to TRBJ1-2, and the D gene may be TRBD1, 5 bases matching. The CDR3 region has the sequence CASSEQRDSLHGYTF. The nucleotide sequence is given as TGTGCCAGCAGTGAACAACGAGACAGTCTGCATGGCTACACCTTC.